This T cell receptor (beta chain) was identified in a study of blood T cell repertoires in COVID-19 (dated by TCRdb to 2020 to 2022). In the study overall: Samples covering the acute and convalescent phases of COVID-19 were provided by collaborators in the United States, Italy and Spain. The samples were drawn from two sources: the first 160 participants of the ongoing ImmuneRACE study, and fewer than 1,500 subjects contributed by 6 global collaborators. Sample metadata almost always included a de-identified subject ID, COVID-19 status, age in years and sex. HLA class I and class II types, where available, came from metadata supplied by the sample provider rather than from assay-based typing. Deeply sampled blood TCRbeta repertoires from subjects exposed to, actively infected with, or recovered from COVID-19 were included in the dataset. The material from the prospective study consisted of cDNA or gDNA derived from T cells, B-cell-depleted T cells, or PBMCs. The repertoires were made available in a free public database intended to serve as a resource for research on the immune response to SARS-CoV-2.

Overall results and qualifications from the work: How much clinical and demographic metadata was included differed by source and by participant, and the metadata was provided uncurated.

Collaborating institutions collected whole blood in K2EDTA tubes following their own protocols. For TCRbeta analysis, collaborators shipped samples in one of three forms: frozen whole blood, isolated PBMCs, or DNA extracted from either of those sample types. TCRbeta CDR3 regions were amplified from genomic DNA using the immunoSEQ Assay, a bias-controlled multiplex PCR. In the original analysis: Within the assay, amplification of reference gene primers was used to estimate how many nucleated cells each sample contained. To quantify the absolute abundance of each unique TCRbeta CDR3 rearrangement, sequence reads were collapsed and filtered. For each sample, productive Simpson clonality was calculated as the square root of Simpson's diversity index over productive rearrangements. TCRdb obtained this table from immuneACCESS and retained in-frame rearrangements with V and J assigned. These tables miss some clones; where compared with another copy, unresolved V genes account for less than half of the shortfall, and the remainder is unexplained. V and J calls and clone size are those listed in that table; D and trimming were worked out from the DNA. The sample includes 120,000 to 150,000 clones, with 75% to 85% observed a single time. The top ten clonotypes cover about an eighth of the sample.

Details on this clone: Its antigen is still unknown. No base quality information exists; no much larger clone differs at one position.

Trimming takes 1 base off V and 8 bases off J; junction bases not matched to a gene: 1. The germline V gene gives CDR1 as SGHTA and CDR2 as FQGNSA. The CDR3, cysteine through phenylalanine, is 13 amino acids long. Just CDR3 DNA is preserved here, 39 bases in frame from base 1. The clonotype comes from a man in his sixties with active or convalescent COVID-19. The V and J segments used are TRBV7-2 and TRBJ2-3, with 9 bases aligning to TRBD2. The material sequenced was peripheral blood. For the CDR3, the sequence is CASSLETSGTQYF. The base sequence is TGTGCCAGCAGCTTAGAGACTAGCGGTACGCAGTATTTT.